Here is one T cell receptor (beta chain) with its context. The antigen remains undetermined. The record originates from a study of cytomegalovirus exposure and HLA in healthy donors. Study-wide points: In a later analysis, HLA-associated TCR beta chains were more clonally expanded than equally common others. There were some V segments, including TRBV6-2 and TRBV6-3, excluded as indistinguishable. Later on, analysis showed that most CMV-associated TCR beta chains appeared to be HLA-restricted.

The CDR3 has 12 residues. The V and J ends lost 5 bases and 5 bases respectively, with 10 bases between them. Germline CDR1 reads SGHRS; CDR2 reads YFSETQ. PCR employed 60 Vbeta and 13 Jbeta primers. The method was immunoSEQ multiplex PCR; TCRdb's version includes in-frame clones alone and lacks a portion of them. The sample holds around 110,000 clones, around 80% seen once. The J gene is TRBJ1-2, the V gene TRBV5-1; a possible D gene is TRBD1 (5 bases). This receptor was identified in a man in his 60s in good health and CMV-seronegative. The sequencing sample was made of PBMCs. The CDR3 bases are TGCGCCAGCAGTCTCGACAGTTATGGCTACACCTTC. It codes for CASSLDSYGYTF.